What follows are 32 T cell receptor beta chains derived from one specimen sequenced in a study of shared clonotypes between healthy human individuals. Sequencing was performed with immunoSEQ multiplex PCR; in TCRdb, only in-frame clones are kept and a portion is missing. The data show about 120,000 clones, over 65% seen once. Sample: memory CD8+ T cells sorted from blood. Regarding subset: CD45RO+ cells pooled with CCR7-negative TemRA cells. The receptors come from a woman aged 25 to 39 in good health.

This clone occurred once. This chain links TRBV5-6 with TRBJ2-2; perhaps TRBD2 as D (6 bases). CDR1 SGHDT and CDR2 YYEEEE come from the germline V gene. This CDR3 comprises 15 residues. Trimming took off 7 bases at V and 7 bases at J, with 20 bases between the two ends. As DNA, the CDR3 is TGTGCCAGCTCCCAGGCGGCTAGCGAAGGCGGGGAGCTGTTTTTT. It specifies CASSQAASEGGELFF. The variable domain in full, with the rest retrieved from reference TRBV5-6 and TRBJ2-2, is DAGVTQSPTHLIKTRGQQVTLRCSPKSGHDTVSWYQQALGQGPQFIFQYYEEEERQRGNFPDRFSGHQFPNYSSELNVNALLLGDSALYLCASSQAASEGGELFFGEGSRLTVL.

The V and J genes are TRBV9 and TRBJ2-1; 7 positions agree with TRBD1. The V gene's germline CDR1 is SGDLS and CDR2 YYNGEE. With 3 bases clipped from V and 1 base from J, the junction kept 7 bases outside the gene matches. This CDR3 contains 16 residues. The CDR3 nucleotides are TGTGCCAGCAGCGGAACAGGGGCAGGGTCCTACAATGAGCAGTTCTTC. This translates into CASSGTGAGSYNEQFF.

The V and J genes are TRBV14 and TRBJ2-5; 7 nucleotides agree with TRBD1. The ends lost 1 base at V and 5 bases at J; junction bases unmatched: 7. CDR1 is SGHDN and CDR2 is FVKESK in the germline V gene. The CDR3 runs to 15 residues. Here the CDR3 DNA reads TGTGCCAGCAGCCAAGGAACAGGGGCGAGGGAGACCCAGTACTTC. Encoded protein: CASSQGTGARETQYF.

The chain couples TRBV4-1 to TRBJ1-2; TRBD1 might be the D (5 bases). The CDR3 is 14 residues long. Trimming took off 0 bases at V and 8 bases at J, with 13 bases between the two ends. Germline V gene lookup returns CDR1 MGHRA and CDR2 YSYEKL. CDR3 DNA sequence: TGCGCCAGCAGCCAAGATTGGGGGTTGGGGGGCTACACCTTC. It specifies CASSQDWGLGGYTF.

This clone was seen more than once but under ten times. The chain recombines TRBV28 with TRBJ2-1, with 9 positions matching TRBD2. Germline values: CDR1 MDHEN, CDR2 SYDVKM. CDR3 length: 16 amino acids. After removal of 5 bases from V and 2 bases from J, the junction contained 7 bases not matched to a gene. The CDR3 sequence is CASSARLAVTYNEQFF. DNA of the CDR3: TGTGCCAGCAGTGCCAGACTAGCGGTGACCTACAATGAGCAGTTCTTC.

This clone has more than one count but fewer than ten. The CDR3 is CASSLLPGLSVDTQYF. CDR3 in DNA: TGTGCCAGCAGCCTTCTGCCGGGACTCAGCGTAGATACGCAGTATTTT. The rearrangement links TRBV12-1 to TRBJ2-3; the table's D gene call, TRBD2, was not cross checked with the DNA. TRBV12-1 is tagged as a pseudogene. The CDR3 runs 16 residues.

This clone was seen repeatedly, ten times or more. The chain has TRBV6-1 and TRBJ2-6; perhaps TRBD1 as D (5 bases). Trimming cost V 5 bases and J 1 base, with 15 bases left between them. Germline values: CDR1 MNHNS, CDR2 SASEGT. This CDR3 is built from 17 residues. CDR3 residues: CASSQDSRASGANVLTF. For the CDR3, the DNA is TGTGCCAGCAGTCAAGACAGTAGGGCATCTGGGGCCAACGTCCTGACTTTC.

The chain uses TRBV27 and TRBJ2-1; possible D gene TRBD2, 6 bases. Trimming shortened V by 4 bases and J by 8 bases, and 15 bases separated the two germline ends. Germline V CDR1 and CDR2: MNHEY, SMNVEV (reference sequence). The CDR3 runs 14 residues. This chain's CDR3 is CASSSIAVGDEQFF. CDR3 nucleotide sequence: TGTGCCAGCAGTTCTATAGCGGTCGGGGATGAGCAGTTCTTC.

The rearrangement uses TRBV6-1 and TRBJ1-5; TRBD1 matches 8 bases. This CDR3 is 12 amino acids long. Trimming at V came to 8 bases and at J to 7 bases, leaving 4 bases not matched to a gene. Germline CDR1 MNHNS, CDR2 SASEGT. The CDR3: CASRQGQQPQHF. The CDR3 DNA reads as TGTGCCAGCCGACAGGGGCAACAGCCCCAGCATTTT.

This clone has only one observation. This rearrangement joins TRBV7-2 to TRBJ1-1; the D is unclear. The V end lost 1 base, the J end lost 3 bases, and 12 bases lay between the germline ends. The CDR3 has 15 amino acids. The germline V gene has CDR1 SGHTA and CDR2 FQGNSA. The CDR3 here is CASSLEVRRYTEAFF. The CDR3 DNA is TGTGCCAGCAGCTTAGAGGTGCGGAGATACACTGAAGCTTTCTTT.

The chain has TRBV15 and TRBJ2-6, with 7 bases that match TRBD1. Germline V CDR1 and CDR2: LNHNV, YYDKDF (reference sequence). The CDR3 loop spans 16 amino acids. Germline trimming cut 4 bases from V and 0 bases from J; bases unmatched to any gene: 3. CDR3 nucleotide sequence: TGTGCCACCAGCAAGGGGACAGACTCTGGGGCCAACGTCCTGACTTTC. Amino acid sequence: CATSKGTDSGANVLTF.

The table lists this clone with many counts. J is TRBJ2-7 and V is TRBV9; no definite D call. CDR3 length equals 13 residues. The V gene's germline CDR1 is SGDLS and CDR2 YYNGEE. V was clipped by 0 bases and J by 4 bases, with 8 bases between them. CDR3 sequence (DNA): TGTGCCAGCAGCGTAGGTAGTCTGTACGAGCAGTACTTC. The encoded protein is CASSVGSLYEQYF.

This clone was observed many times. CDR3 sequence (DNA): TGTGCCAGCAGCGGACCACTTAGCGAGCAGTACTTC. Its translation is CASSGPLSEQYF. The chain uses TRBV7-6 and TRBJ2-7; D is undetermined. CDR1 is SGHVS and CDR2 is FNYEAQ in the germline V gene. V dropped 5 bases and J dropped 6 bases, with 11 bases sitting between them. This CDR3 region has 12 residues. Full variable domain (remainder filled in from reference TRBV7-6 and TRBJ2-7): GAGVSQSPRYKVTKRGQDVALRCDPISGHVSLYWYRQALGQGPEFLTYFNYEAQQDKSGLPNDRFSAERPEGSISTLTIQRTEQRDSAMYRCASSGPLSEQYFGPGTRLTVT.

The J gene is TRBJ2-5, the V gene TRBV13; 7 nucleotides agree with TRBD2. The CDR3 is 14 amino acids. Per the germline V gene, CDR1 is PRHDT and CDR2 is FYEKMQ (reference sequence). V was pared by 1 base and J by 9 bases, with 8 bases of the junction left unmatched. The CDR3 sequence: CASSLEGAGVAQYF. For the CDR3, the DNA is TGTGCCAGCAGCTTAGAAGGCGCGGGGGTGGCCCAGTACTTC.

The chain recombines TRBV5-1 with TRBJ1-2; 8 bases line up with TRBD1. Trimming removed 3 bases from V and 8 bases from J; junction bases left unmatched: 9. CDR1 is SGHRS, CDR2 YFSETQ, per germline. The CDR3 covers 14 residues. Written as DNA, the CDR3 is TGCGCCAGCAGCTGGCGGACAGGGCGGGAAGGCTACACCTTC. Its translation: CASSWRTGREGYTF.

V gene TRBV27 combines with J gene TRBJ2-1; 13 bases align to TRBD2. Germline-derived CDR1 and CDR2 are MNHEY and SMNVEV (reference sequence). This CDR3 comprises 15 residues. Trimming took 5 bases from V and 8 from J; bases not matched to a gene: 6. CDR3 bases: TGTGCCAGCAGTCGGACTAGCGGGAGAATACATGAGCAGTTCTTC. It encodes CASSRTSGRIHEQFF.

The V call is TRBV4-2, the J call TRBJ1-5, with 7 bases aligning to TRBD1. CDR3 length: 14 residues. V shed 4 bases, J shed 9 bases, and the junction held 9 bases outside the gene matches. CDR1 and CDR2 (germline): LGHNA, YNFKEQ. The CDR3: CASSPDRESRPQHF. The CDR3 DNA sequence: TGTGCCAGCAGCCCTGACAGGGAATCGCGGCCCCAGCATTTT.

V and J are TRBV6-6 and TRBJ2-1, with a tentative D call TRBD1 (5 bases). The germline CDR1 and CDR2 sequences are MNHNY and SVGAGI (reference sequence). With 5 bases removed from V and 0 bases from J, the gap between germline ends came to 8 bases. The CDR3 is made up of 14 amino acids. The CDR3 DNA reads as TGTGCCAGCAGTGGGCAGGGCTCCTACAATGAGCAGTTCTTC. It codes for CASSGQGSYNEQFF.

Many counts were recorded for this clone. The chain uses TRBV29-1 and TRBJ2-3, with TRBD2 matching 7 bases. Per the germline V gene, CDR1 is SQVTM and CDR2 is ANQGSEA. The CDR3 totals 15 residues. The V segment lost 5 bases and the J segment 6 bases; nucleotides outside the gene matches: 14. In DNA, the CDR3 is TGCAGCGTTCCCTGGGAGGGACGTGATTTGGATACGCAGTATTTT. Its translation is CSVPWEGRDLDTQYF.

The chain recombines TRBV6-6 with TRBJ2-5; the match to TRBD2 covers 10 bases. The CDR3 loop spans 15 amino acids. J was trimmed by 5 bases and V by 5 bases; bases with no gene match: 8. Per the germline V gene, CDR1 is MNHNY and CDR2 is SVGAGI (reference sequence). The CDR3 here is CASSNEAGGRETQYF. CDR3 in DNA: TGTGCCAGCAGTAACGAAGCGGGAGGGCGGGAGACCCAGTACTTC.

This clone was found many times. The CDR3 spells CASSDGDLSYNEQFF. The CDR3 DNA reads TGTGCCAGCAGTGACGGGGACTTATCCTACAATGAGCAGTTCTTC. This rearrangement joins TRBV6-4 to TRBJ2-1; D may be TRBD2 (6 bases). The CDR3 consists of 15 residues. Trimming left V 2 bases short and J 1 base short, with 9 bases between. Per germline, CDR1 MRHNA and CDR2 SNTAGT.

V is TRBV6-1 and J is TRBJ2-7, with D hard to call. The V gene lost 2 bases and the J gene lost 6 bases, with 14 bases spanning the gap. CDR3 size: 14 residues. Looked up from germline, CDR1 is MNHNS and CDR2 is SASEGT. The CDR3 is CASSENPKGVEQYF. The CDR3 region has the DNA TGTGCCAGCAGTGAAAACCCAAAGGGCGTCGAGCAGTACTTC.

The V and J genes are TRBV9 and TRBJ2-1, with D unresolved. Deletions cut 3 bases from V and 9 bases from J, with 10 bases between. This CDR3 is built from 12 residues. Germline lookup yields CDR1 SGDLS and CDR2 YYNGEE. This chain's CDR3 is CASSGGSGEQFF. The DNA of the CDR3 is TGTGCCAGCAGCGGTGGATCGGGTGAGCAGTTCTTC.

This clone was observed a handful of times. The chain combines TRBV6-1 with TRBJ2-5; 8 nucleotides line up with TRBD1. The J call may be incorrect, as the DNA end agrees better with TRBJ2-7. The germline V gene encodes CDR1 MNHNS and CDR2 SASEGT. The CDR3 has 15 residues. CDR3 region: CASKISGQGRDEQYF. For the CDR3, the DNA is TGTGCCAGCAAGATTTCCGGACAGGGCCGCGACGAGCAGTACTTC.

This clone was detected many times. The rearrangement uses TRBV4-2 and TRBJ1-6; no reliable D call. CDR3 length: 14 amino acids. V was shortened by 5 bases and J by 7 bases, with 12 bases between the two germline ends. Germline V CDR1 and CDR2: LGHNA, YNFKEQ. The CDR3 nucleotides read TGTGCCAGCAGCGGCACCCGGGAGAATTCACCCCTCCACTTT. Translated, it gives CASSGTRENSPLHF.

This clone was detected many times. The chain carries TRBV28 and TRBJ2-5; 8 bases agree with TRBD1. The ends lost 3 bases at V and 2 bases at J; junction bases unmatched: 2. Germline V lookup: CDR1 MDHEN, CDR2 SYDVKM. The CDR3 has 14 residues. The CDR3 region is CASSFRDRQETQYF. The CDR3 nucleotides are TGTGCCAGCAGTTTCCGGGACAGGCAAGAGACCCAGTACTTC.

V gene TRBV2 combines with J gene TRBJ2-5, with 10 positions matching TRBD2. The CDR3 has 17 residues. V lost 6 bases and J lost 5; bases outside the gene matches: 15. Germline CDR1 reads SNHLY; CDR2 reads FYNNEI. DNA of the CDR3: TGTGCCAGCAGAGTGCCTCCTAGCGGGAGTTGGGAGGAGACCCAGTACTTC. This sequence encodes CASRVPPSGSWEETQYF.

V gene TRBV7-2 combines with J gene TRBJ2-3; D might be TRBD2 (5 bases). CDR1 SGHTA and CDR2 FQGNSA come from the germline V gene. The V gene lost 1 base and the J gene lost 6 bases, with 8 bases spanning the gap. The CDR3 totals 13 residues. Written as DNA, the CDR3 is TGTGCCAGCAGCTTAGTAGGCGGGGATACGCAGTATTTT. This translates into CASSLVGGDTQYF.

This chain connects TRBV4-1 to TRBJ1-5; D perhaps matches TRBD1 (5 bases). CDR1 MGHRA and CDR2 YSYEKL come from the germline V gene. The CDR3 spans 14 residues. V dropped 0 bases and J dropped 6 bases, with 9 bases sitting between them. The CDR3: CASSQESGLQPQHF. Here the CDR3 DNA reads TGCGCCAGCAGCCAAGAGTCAGGGCTTCAGCCCCAGCATTTT.

V is TRBV6-5 and J is TRBJ1-3; D is unclear. The CDR3 loop spans 11 amino acids. V gave up 9 bases and J gave up 4 bases, with 7 bases separating them. Germline V gene lookup returns CDR1 MNHEY and CDR2 SVGAGI. In nucleotides, the CDR3 is TGTGCCAGTATACGAGGAAACACCATATATTTT. Translated, it gives CASIRGNTIYF.

The V and J genes are TRBV11-2 and TRBJ2-7; no reliable D call. Germline V gene sequence: CDR1 SGHAT, CDR2 FQNNGV. This CDR3 is 15 amino acids long. V lost 5 bases, J lost 1 base, and 15 bases lay in between. The CDR3 protein is CASSPPGRISYEQYF. CDR3 coding DNA: TGTGCCAGCAGCCCACCAGGACGGATATCCTACGAGCAGTACTTC.

The chain combines TRBV30 with TRBJ2-7; D gene unclear. CDR1 GTSNPN and CDR2 SVGIG come from the germline V gene (reference sequence). CDR3 size: 13 residues. The V end lost 0 bases, the J end lost 3 bases, and 9 bases lay between the germline ends. In DNA form, the CDR3 reads TGTGCCTGGAGTGTAAACAGTCTCTACGAGCAGTACTTC. Protein: CAWSVNSLYEQYF.